Presented here are 24 T cell receptor beta chains from one specimen sequenced in a study of T cell repertoires in cytomegalovirus infection. TCRdb re-called the reads through MiXCR, storing one row per CDR3 protein. The sample holds some 220,000 distinct CDR3 sequences, more than 9% seen once. Sequencing input: PBMCs. Receptors were obtained from a human donor in good health (CMV status not recorded). Some clones in this sample may be carry-over from other donors' samples.

This clonotype was seen repeatedly, ten times or more. The genes are TRBV7-9 and TRBJ2-7; weak D call: TRBD1 (5 bases). V dropped 3 bases and J dropped 3 bases, with 18 bases sitting between them. The CDR3 has 16 residues. The V gene's germline CDR1 is SEHNR and CDR2 FQNEAQ (reference sequence). CDR3 sequence (DNA): TGTGCCAGCAGCTTTCGAGGTCCAGGGCCGCTCTACGAGCAGTACTTC. As protein: CASSFRGPGPLYEQYF.

Many counts were recorded for this clonotype. The rearrangement uses TRBV28 and TRBJ2-7; D is undetermined. V lost 3 bases, J lost 0 bases, and 6 bases lay in between. This CDR3 spans 13 amino acids. CDR1 and CDR2 (germline): MDHEN, SYDVKM. In DNA, the CDR3 is TGTGCCAGCAGTTTTGGCAACTCCTACGAGCAGTACTTC. Its translation is CASSFGNSYEQYF.

This clonotype was seen repeatedly, ten times or more. V is TRBV6-2 or TRBV6-3 and J is TRBJ1-5; D call uncertain. CDR1 is MNHEY and CDR2 is SVGEGT in the germline V gene. Trimming removed 4 bases from V and 3 bases from J, with 7 bases in between. The CDR3 is 13 residues long. This CDR3 is CASSSGFNQPQHF. The CDR3 nucleotides are TGTGCCAGCAGTTCAGGATTCAATCAGCCCCAGCATTTT.

In its sample, this clonotype was seen many times. The chain joins TRBV7-9 to TRBJ2-3; TRBD1 matches 7 bases. Germline V gene data show CDR1 as SEHNR and CDR2 as FQNEAQ (reference sequence). The CDR3 extends over 13 amino acids. The junction had 9 bases not matched to a gene; V was cut back by 2 bases and J by 13 bases. The CDR3 DNA sequence: TGTGCCAGCAGCTTAAAAGGAACAGGGGCTGAGTATTTT. Translated, it gives CASSLKGTGAEYF.

This clonotype was detected only a few times. V is TRBV7-2 and J is TRBJ1-6; D remains ambiguous. Trimming took off 2 bases at V and 6 bases at J, with 11 bases between the two ends. Germline lookup yields CDR1 SGHTA and CDR2 FQGNSA. The CDR3 sequence is 15 residues long. This CDR3 reads CASSLSPGRNSPLHF. CDR3 coding DNA: TGTGCCAGCAGCTTAAGTCCCGGTCGTAATTCACCCCTCCACTTT. Based on the CDR3 plus reference TRBV7-2 and TRBJ1-6, the full variable domain is GAGVSQSPSNKVTEKGKDVELRCDPISGHTALYWYRQSLGQGLEFLIYFQGNSAPDKSGLPSDRFSAERTGGSVSTLTIQRTQQEDSAVYLCASSLSPGRNSPLHFGNGTRLTVT.

This clonotype was counted at least ten times. V and J are TRBV7-2 and TRBJ2-7; D is undetermined. V was cut by 4 bases and J by 5 bases, with 6 bases left in between. The germline V gene encodes CDR1 SGHTA and CDR2 FQGNSA. This CDR3 is 11 amino acids long. The CDR3 DNA reads TGTGCCAGCAGCTCCTTGAACGAGCAGTACTTC. Protein: CASSSLNEQYF.

This clonotype appeared a few times. This chain links TRBV6-5 with TRBJ1-4, with D uncertain. The CDR3 length is 15 residues. Trimming stripped 5 bases from V and 4 bases from J, with 14 bases between. Germline V CDR1 and CDR2: MNHEY, SVGAGI. For the CDR3, the DNA is TGTGCCAGCAGTGTAACGGGGATGAGTAATGAAAAACTGTTTTTT. It specifies CASSVTGMSNEKLFF.

This clonotype was counted ten times or more. V gene TRBV19 combines with J gene TRBJ1-3; weak D call: TRBD1 (5 bases). From germline, CDR1 is LNHDA and CDR2 SQIVND (reference sequence). The CDR3 has 17 amino acids. The V end lost 3 bases, the J end lost 0 bases, and 15 bases lay between the germline ends. CDR3 region: CASSISTAGSSGNTIYF. As DNA, the CDR3 is TGTGCCAGTAGTATCTCGACAGCCGGCAGCTCTGGAAACACCATATATTTT.

This clonotype came up many times. The chain uses TRBV28 and TRBJ2-1; TRBD2 matches at 7 bases. The CDR3 sequence is 13 residues long. The germline V gene has CDR1 MDHEN and CDR2 SYDVKM. V gave up 7 bases and J gave up 7 bases; unmatched junction bases: 7. This chain's CDR3 is CASTPTSWNEQFF. The DNA of the CDR3 is TGTGCCAGCACCCCGACTAGCTGGAATGAGCAGTTCTTC.

This clonotype was recorded at least ten times. This chain connects TRBV2 to TRBJ2-7; D is ambiguous. The V gene lost 3 bases and the J gene lost 5 bases, with 8 bases spanning the gap. The CDR3 is 12 residues long. Germline V lookup: CDR1 SNHLY, CDR2 FYNNEI. CDR3 protein: CASSDWGNEQYF. In DNA, the CDR3 is TGTGCCAGCAGTGATTGGGGAAACGAGCAGTACTTC. Drawing the rest from reference TRBV2 and TRBJ2-7, the complete variable domain is EPEVTQTPSHQVTQMGQEVILRCVPISNHLYFYWYRQILGQKVEFLVSFYNNEISEKSEIFDDQFSVERPDGSNFTLKIRSTKLEDSAMYFCASSDWGNEQYFGPGTRLTVT.

This clonotype was detected ten times or more. The rearrangement joins TRBV7-2 to TRBJ1-5, with 8 bases fitting TRBD1. The CDR3 is 16 amino acids. The V gene's germline CDR1 is SGHTA and CDR2 FQGNSA. The V gene end was trimmed by 5 bases and the J gene end by 9 bases; junction bases not matched to a gene: 15. CDR3 nucleotide sequence: TGTGCCAGCAGCGCGGGCCGGGACAGGCCTGCATGGCCCCAGCATTTT. It encodes CASSAGRDRPAWPQHF.

Notes on this clonotype: It may be a read error: a sequence one base away is much more abundant. The chain employs TRBV28 and TRBJ1-5, with D possibly being TRBD1 (6 bases). The CDR3 runs 15 residues. Germline V lookup: CDR1 MDHEN, CDR2 SYDVKM. The CDR3 protein is CASSYGGDGNQPQQF. The CDR3 nucleotides read TGTGCCAGCAGTTACGGGGGCGATGGCAATCAGCCCCAGCAGTTT.

V usage is TRBV5-1 and J usage is TRBJ1-4, with D uncertain. Germline lookup yields CDR1 SGHRS and CDR2 YFSETQ. V was clipped by 4 bases and J by 3 bases, with 13 bases between them. This CDR3 is built from 15 residues. The CDR3 region is CASSPGGRPNEKLFF. Written as DNA, the CDR3 is TGCGCCAGCAGCCCCGGCGGACGACCTAATGAAAAACTGTTTTTT.

This clonotype was counted many times. The chain links TRBV28 to TRBJ2-7; no clear D gene. The CDR3 sequence is 14 residues long. Germline loops: CDR1 MDHEN, CDR2 SYDVKM. Trimming cost V 2 bases and J 2 bases, with 10 bases left between them. CDR3 sequence (DNA): TGTGCCAGCAGTTTAGGGATTAGGGCCTACGAGCAGTACTTC. Translation gives CASSLGIRAYEQYF.

This clonotype was observed at least ten times. This chain links TRBV28 with TRBJ2-7; 11 bases are a match to TRBD2. Germline values: CDR1 MDHEN, CDR2 SYDVKM. V was pared by 2 bases and J by 6 bases, with 3 bases of the junction left unmatched. This CDR3 is built from 14 residues. In DNA, the CDR3 is TGTGCCAGCAGTTTAGGTGGGACTAGCGGCGAGCAGTACTTC. Translating gives CASSLGGTSGEQYF.

This clonotype was counted many times. The chain recombines TRBV7-2 with TRBJ2-7; 9 bases agree with TRBD1. With V trimmed by 7 bases and J by 6 bases, 10 bases remained unmatched. Germline V CDR1 and CDR2: SGHTA, FQGNSA. The CDR3 covers 14 residues. This chain's CDR3 is CASIRWTGEGEQYF. Written as DNA, the CDR3 is TGTGCCAGCATCCGTTGGACAGGGGAGGGCGAGCAGTACTTC.

V and J are TRBV19 and TRBJ1-4; a possible D gene is TRBD1 (5 bases). The V and J ends lost 5 bases and 8 bases respectively, with 12 bases between them. Germline-derived CDR1 and CDR2 are LNHDA and SQIVND (reference sequence). This CDR3 is built from 13 residues. The CDR3 DNA sequence: TGTGCCAGTAGTTCACGGGGCGTCGAAAAACTGTTTTTT. Translating it yields CASSSRGVEKLFF.

This clonotype showed up many times. J is TRBJ1-2 and V is TRBV28; D gene unclear. Between the trimmed V and J ends, which lost 5 bases and 4 bases, there was a span of 14 bases. Germline-derived CDR1 and CDR2 are MDHEN and SYDVKM. CDR3 length: 14 residues. CDR3: CASSTGSDAYGYTF. The CDR3 coding sequence is TGTGCCAGCAGTACCGGGTCAGACGCCTATGGCTACACCTTC.

This clonotype came up many times. The chain joins TRBV7-3 to TRBJ2-3, with a weak D call TRBD2 (5 bases). V was clipped by 0 bases and J by 4 bases, with 8 bases between them. This CDR3 has 14 residues. The germline V gene has CDR1 SGHTA and CDR2 FQGTGA. CDR3 loop: CASSLTARADTQYF. CDR3 bases: TGTGCCAGCAGCTTAACTGCGCGGGCAGATACGCAGTATTTT.

V is TRBV15 and J is TRBJ2-7; tentatively, D is TRBD2 (6 bases). This CDR3 has 17 residues. The ends were cut back, 4 bases at V and 2 bases at J, with 21 bases in the middle. The germline V gene encodes CDR1 LNHNV and CDR2 YYDKDF (reference sequence). The CDR3 DNA follows: TGTGCCACCAGCACCGAATCCGGGGGAGGAGCCCCCTACGAGCAGTACTTC. Its translation: CATSTESGGGAPYEQYF.

On this clonotype: This clone may be a read error of a much larger clone one base away. V and J are TRBV6-2 or TRBV6-3 and TRBJ2-3; D may be TRBD1 or TRBD2 (5 bases each). From germline, CDR1 is MNHEY and CDR2 SVGEGT. The CDR3 spans 13 residues. CDR3 bases: TGTGCCACCAGGGAGAGTGGGGCAGATACGCTGTATTTT. It encodes CATRESGADTLYF.

This clonotype was found a few times. The V and J genes are TRBV28 and TRBJ1-2; 9 bases map to TRBD1. V lost 8 bases, J lost 8 bases, and 9 bases stayed unmatched. The CDR3 has 13 amino acids. The germline CDR1 and CDR2 sequences are MDHEN and SYDVKM. Here the CDR3 reads CASFRTGVGGYTF. The CDR3 DNA sequence: TGTGCCAGCTTCCGGACAGGGGTGGGGGGCTACACCTTC.

As concerns this clonotype: The CDR3 does not close with the conserved phenylalanine or tryptophan, likely indicating a read error. The V and J genes are TRBV7-3 and TRBJ1-4; TRBD1 aligns across 8 bases. The CDR3 has 13 residues. The germline V gene has CDR1 SGHTA and CDR2 FQGTGA. With 8 bases clipped from V and 10 bases from J, the junction kept 9 bases outside the gene matches. CDR3: CASRPGGFGKLFL. The CDR3 bases are TGTGCCAGCCGCCCAGGGGGCTTTGGAAAACTGTTTTTG.

This clonotype occurred many times. The V and J genes are TRBV7-2 and TRBJ2-5; 7 bases are shared with TRBD2. From germline, CDR1 is SGHTA and CDR2 FQGNSA. V trimming: 5 bases; J trimming: 2 bases; junction bases outside the gene matches: 5. This CDR3 spans 14 amino acids. The CDR3 region has the DNA TGTGCCAGCAGCGGAGCGGGGCTTCAAGAGACCCAGTACTTC. Translated: CASSGAGLQETQYF.